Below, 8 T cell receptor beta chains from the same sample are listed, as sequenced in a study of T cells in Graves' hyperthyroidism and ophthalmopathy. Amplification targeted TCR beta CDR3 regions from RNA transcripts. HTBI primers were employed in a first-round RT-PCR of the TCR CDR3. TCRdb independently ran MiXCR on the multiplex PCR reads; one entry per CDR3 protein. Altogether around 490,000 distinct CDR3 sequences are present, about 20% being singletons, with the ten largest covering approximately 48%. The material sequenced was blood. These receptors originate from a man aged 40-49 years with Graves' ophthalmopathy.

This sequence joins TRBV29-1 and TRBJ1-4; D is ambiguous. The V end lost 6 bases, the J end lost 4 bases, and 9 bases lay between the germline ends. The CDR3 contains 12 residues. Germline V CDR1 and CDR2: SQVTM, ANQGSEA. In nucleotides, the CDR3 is TGCAGCGTCGGCGGGAATAATGAAAAACTGTTTTTT. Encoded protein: CSVGGNNEKLFF. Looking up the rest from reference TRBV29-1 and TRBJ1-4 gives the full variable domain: SAVISQKPSRDICQRGTSLTIQCQVDSQVTMMFWYRQQPGQSLTLIATANQGSEATYESGFVIDKFPISRPNLTFSTLTVSNMSPEDSSIYLCSVGGNNEKLFFGSGTQLSVL.

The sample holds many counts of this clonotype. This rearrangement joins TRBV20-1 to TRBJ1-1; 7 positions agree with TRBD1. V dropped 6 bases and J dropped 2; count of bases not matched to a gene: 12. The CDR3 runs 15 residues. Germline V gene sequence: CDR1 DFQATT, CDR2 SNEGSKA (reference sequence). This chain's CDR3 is CSAATRAGGNTEAFF. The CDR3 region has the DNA TGCAGTGCCGCCACCCGGGCAGGGGGAAACACTGAAGCTTTCTTT.

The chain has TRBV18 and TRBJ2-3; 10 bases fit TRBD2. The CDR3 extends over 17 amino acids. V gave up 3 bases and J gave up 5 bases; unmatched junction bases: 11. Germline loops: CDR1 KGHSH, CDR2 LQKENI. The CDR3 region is CASSPILAGERGDTQYF. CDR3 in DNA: TGTGCCAGCTCACCGATCCTAGCGGGGGAGCGGGGAGATACGCAGTATTTT.

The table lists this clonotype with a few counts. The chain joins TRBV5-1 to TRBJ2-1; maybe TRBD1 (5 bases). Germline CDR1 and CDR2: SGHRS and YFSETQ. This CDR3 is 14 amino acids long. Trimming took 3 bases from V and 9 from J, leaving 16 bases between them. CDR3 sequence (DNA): TGCGCCAGCAGCTGGGCGGACATGGCCGGTGAGCAGTTCTTC. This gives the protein CASSWADMAGEQFF.

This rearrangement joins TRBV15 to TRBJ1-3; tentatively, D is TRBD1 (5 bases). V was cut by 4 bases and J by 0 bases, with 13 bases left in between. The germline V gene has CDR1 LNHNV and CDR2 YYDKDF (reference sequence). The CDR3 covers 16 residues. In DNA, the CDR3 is TGTGCCACCAGCAATCCAGGGTCGGACTCTGGAAACACCATATATTTT. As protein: CATSNPGSDSGNTIYF.

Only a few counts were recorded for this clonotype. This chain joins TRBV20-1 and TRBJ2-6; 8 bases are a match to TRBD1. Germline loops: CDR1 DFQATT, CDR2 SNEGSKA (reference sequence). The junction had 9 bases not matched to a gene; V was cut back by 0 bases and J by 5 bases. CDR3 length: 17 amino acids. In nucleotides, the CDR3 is TGCAGTGCTAGAGATCTGACAGGGGACGGGCGGGCCAACGTCCTGACTTTC. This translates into CSARDLTGDGRANVLTF.

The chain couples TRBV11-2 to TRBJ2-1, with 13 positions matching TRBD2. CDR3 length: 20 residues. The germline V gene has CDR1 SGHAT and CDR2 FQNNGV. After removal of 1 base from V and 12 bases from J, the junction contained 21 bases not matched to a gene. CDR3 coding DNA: TGTGCCAGCAGCTTAGTCGGGACTCCGAGGCGACTAGCGGGAGGCCCACCGCAGTTCTTC. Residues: CASSLVGTPRRLAGGPPQFF.

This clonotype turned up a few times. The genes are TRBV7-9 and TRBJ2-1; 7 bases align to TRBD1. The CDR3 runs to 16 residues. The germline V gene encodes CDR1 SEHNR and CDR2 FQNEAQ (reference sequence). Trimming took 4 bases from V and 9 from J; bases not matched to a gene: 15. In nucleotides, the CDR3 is TGTGCCAGCAGCTCTAGACGACAGGGAAGAAGGGGTGAGCAGTTCTTC. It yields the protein CASSSRRQGRRGEQFF.